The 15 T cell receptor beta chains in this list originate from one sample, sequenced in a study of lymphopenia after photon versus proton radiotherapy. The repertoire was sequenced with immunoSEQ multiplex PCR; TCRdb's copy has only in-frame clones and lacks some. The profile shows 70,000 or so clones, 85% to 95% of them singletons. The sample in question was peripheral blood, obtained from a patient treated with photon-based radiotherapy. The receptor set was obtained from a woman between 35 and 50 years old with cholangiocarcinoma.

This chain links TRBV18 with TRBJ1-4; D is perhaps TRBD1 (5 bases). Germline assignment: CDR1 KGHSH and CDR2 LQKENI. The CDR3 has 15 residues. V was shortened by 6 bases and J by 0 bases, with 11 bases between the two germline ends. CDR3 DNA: TGTGCCAGCTCTCTAACAGGACCAACTAATGAAAAACTGTTTTTT. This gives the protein CASSLTGPTNEKLFF.

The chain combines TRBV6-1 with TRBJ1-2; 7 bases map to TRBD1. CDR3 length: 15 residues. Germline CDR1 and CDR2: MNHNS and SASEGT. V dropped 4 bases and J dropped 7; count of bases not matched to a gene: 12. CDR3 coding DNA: TGTGCCAGCAGTGCTCGATCAGGGGGAGACGCTGGCTACACCTTC. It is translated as CASSARSGGDAGYTF.

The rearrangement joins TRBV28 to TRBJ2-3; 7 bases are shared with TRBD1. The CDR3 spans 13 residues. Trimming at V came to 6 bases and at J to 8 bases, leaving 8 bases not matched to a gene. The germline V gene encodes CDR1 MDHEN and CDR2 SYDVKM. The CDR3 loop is CASRIQGQGTQYF. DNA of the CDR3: TGTGCCAGCAGGATACAGGGGCAAGGTACGCAGTATTTT.

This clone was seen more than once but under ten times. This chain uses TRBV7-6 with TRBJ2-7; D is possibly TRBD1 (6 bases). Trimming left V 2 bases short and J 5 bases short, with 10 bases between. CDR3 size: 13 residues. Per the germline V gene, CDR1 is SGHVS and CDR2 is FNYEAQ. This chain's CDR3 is CASSLSRGDEQYF. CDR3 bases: TGTGCCAGCAGCTTATCCAGGGGCGACGAGCAGTACTTC.

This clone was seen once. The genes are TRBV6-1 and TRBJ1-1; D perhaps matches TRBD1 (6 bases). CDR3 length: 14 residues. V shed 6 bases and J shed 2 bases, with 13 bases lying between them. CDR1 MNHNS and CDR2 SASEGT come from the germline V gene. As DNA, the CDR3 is TGTGCCAGCAGGCAATCAGGGGCTAACACTGAAGCTTTCTTT. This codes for CASRQSGANTEAFF.

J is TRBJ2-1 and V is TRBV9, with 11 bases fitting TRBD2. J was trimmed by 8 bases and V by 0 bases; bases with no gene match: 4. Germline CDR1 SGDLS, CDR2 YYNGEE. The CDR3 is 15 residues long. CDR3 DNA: TGTGCCAGCAGCGTAGAACTAGCGGGAGCTCATGAGCAGTTCTTC. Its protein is CASSVELAGAHEQFF.

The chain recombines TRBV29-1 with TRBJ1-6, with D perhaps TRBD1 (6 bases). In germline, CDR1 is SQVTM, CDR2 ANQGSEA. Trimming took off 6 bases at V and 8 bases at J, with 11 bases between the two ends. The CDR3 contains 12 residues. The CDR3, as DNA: TGCAGCGTACAGGAGGGGGATTCACCCCTCCACTTT. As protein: CSVQEGDSPLHF.

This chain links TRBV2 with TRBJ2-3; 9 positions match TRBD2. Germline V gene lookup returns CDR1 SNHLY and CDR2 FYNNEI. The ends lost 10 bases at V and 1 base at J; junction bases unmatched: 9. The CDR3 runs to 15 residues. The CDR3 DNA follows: TGTGCCACTTCGATATGGACTAGCGGCACAGATACGCAGTATTTT. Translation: CATSIWTSGTDTQYF. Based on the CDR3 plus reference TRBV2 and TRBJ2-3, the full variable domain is EPEVTQTPSHQVTQMGQEVILRCVPISNHLYFYWYRQILGQKVEFLVSFYNNEISEKSEIFDDQFSVERPDGSNFTLKIRSTKLEDSAMYFCATSIWTSGTDTQYFGPGTRLTVL.

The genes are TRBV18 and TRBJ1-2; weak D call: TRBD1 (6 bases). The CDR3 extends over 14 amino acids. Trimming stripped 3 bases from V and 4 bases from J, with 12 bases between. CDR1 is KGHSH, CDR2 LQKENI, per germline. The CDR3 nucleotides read TGTGCCAGCTCACCCCTGGGGGGCGGCTATGGCTACACCTTC. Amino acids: CASSPLGGGYGYTF.

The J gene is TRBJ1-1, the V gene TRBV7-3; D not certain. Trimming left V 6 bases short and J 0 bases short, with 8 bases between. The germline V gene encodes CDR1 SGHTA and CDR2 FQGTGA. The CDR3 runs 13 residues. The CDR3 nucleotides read TGTGCCAGCAGGTCGACGGTGAACACTGAAGCTTTCTTT. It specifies CASRSTVNTEAFF.

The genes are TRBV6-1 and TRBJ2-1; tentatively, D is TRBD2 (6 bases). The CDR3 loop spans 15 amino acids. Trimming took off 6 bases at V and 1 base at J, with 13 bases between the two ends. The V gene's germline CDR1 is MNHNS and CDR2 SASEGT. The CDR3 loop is CASRRDGTSYNEQFF. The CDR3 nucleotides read TGTGCCAGCAGGCGGGACGGGACTTCCTACAATGAGCAGTTCTTC.

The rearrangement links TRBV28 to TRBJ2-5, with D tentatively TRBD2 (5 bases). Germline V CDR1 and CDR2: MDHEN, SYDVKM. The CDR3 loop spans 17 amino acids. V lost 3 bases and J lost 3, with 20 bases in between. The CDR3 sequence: CASSFSLVTGTKETQYF. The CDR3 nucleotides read TGTGCCAGCAGTTTCAGTCTGGTGACGGGAACTAAAGAGACCCAGTACTTC.

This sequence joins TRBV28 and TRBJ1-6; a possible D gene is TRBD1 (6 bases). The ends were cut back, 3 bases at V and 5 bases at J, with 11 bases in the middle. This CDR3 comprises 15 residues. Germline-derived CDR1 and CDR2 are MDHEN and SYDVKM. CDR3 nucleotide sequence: TGTGCCAGCAGTTTGGGTGCAGGGGATAATTCACCCCTCCACTTT. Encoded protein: CASSLGAGDNSPLHF. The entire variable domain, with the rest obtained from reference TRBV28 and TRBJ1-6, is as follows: DVKVTQSSRYLVKRTGEKVFLECVQDMDHENMFWYRQDPGLGLRLIYFSYDVKMKEKGDIPEGYSVSREKKERFSLILESASTNQTSMYLCASSLGAGDNSPLHFGNGTRLTVT.

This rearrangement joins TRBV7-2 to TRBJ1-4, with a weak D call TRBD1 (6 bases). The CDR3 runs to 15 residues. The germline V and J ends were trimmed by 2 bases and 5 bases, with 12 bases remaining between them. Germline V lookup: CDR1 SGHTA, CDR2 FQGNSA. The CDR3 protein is CASSLFGQTNEKLFF. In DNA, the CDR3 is TGTGCCAGCAGCTTATTCGGACAGACAAATGAAAAACTGTTTTTT. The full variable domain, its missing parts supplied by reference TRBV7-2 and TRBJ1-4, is GAGVSQSPSNKVTEKGKDVELRCDPISGHTALYWYRQSLGQGLEFLIYFQGNSAPDKSGLPSDRFSAERTGGSVSTLTIQRTQQEDSAVYLCASSLFGQTNEKLFFGSGTQLSVL.

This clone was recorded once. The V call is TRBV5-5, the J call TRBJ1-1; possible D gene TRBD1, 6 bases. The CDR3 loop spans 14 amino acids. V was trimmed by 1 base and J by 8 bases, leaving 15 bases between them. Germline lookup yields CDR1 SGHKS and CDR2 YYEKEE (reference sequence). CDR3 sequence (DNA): TGTGCCAGCAGCTTGACGATAACGGGGACAGAAGCTTTCTTT. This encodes CASSLTITGTEAFF.